This is a list of T cell receptor beta chains from one sample in a study of blood T cell repertoires in COVID-19. The method was immunoSEQ multiplex PCR; TCRdb's version includes in-frame clones alone and lacks a portion of them. The table records about 170,000 clones, approximately 82% of them present only once. Specimen: peripheral blood. These receptors were obtained from a woman older than 75 with active or convalescent COVID-19. Each CDR3 is given with its conserved first and last residue. The D gene is left open where the match is weak. The size field is filled for only some rows; it gives once, few, many or a size class.

j_gene: TRBJ2-2
d_gene: .
v_gene: TRBV5-6
len: 16
abundance: .
CDR3nt: TGTGCCAGCAGCTTTGTGTCAGGGTGGGGCACCGGGGAGCTGTTTTTT
CDR3aa: CASSFVSGWGTGELFF

j_gene: TRBJ2-7
d_gene: .
v_gene: TRBV28
len: 15
abundance: .
CDR3nt: TGTGCCAGCAGTTTAGCCGGGACACTATCCTACGAGCAGTACTTC
CDR3aa: CASSLAGTLSYEQYF

j_gene: TRBJ1-2
d_gene: .
v_gene: TRBV7-9
len: 15
abundance: .
CDR3nt: TGTGCCAGCAGCATCAGAGGAGGGGAAAACTATGGCTACACCTTC
CDR3aa: CASSIRGGENYGYTF

j_gene: TRBJ2-1
d_gene: .
v_gene: TRBV5-4
len: 14
abundance: .
CDR3nt: TGTGCCAGCAGCCCCCCGGGGTTACACGCTGAGCAGTTCTTC
CDR3aa: CASSPPGLHAEQFF

j_gene: TRBJ1-5
d_gene: .
v_gene: TRBV28
len: 16
abundance: few
CDR3nt: TGTGCCAGCAGTTTATTGGCACGTATTAGCAATCAGCCCCAGCATTTT
CDR3aa: CASSLLARISNQPQHF

j_gene: TRBJ2-1
d_gene: TRBD2
v_gene: TRBV28
len: 17
abundance: .
CDR3nt: TGTGCCAGCAGTTCACCCAGGACTAGCGGGCCTCACAATGAGCAGTTCTTC
CDR3aa: CASSSPRTSGPHNEQFF

j_gene: TRBJ1-5
d_gene: .
v_gene: TRBV7-6
len: 19
abundance: .
CDR3nt: TGTGCCAGCAGCTTAGTCTCTGTACAGCCATCCGATAGCAATCAGCCCCAGCATTTT
CDR3aa: CASSLVSVQPSDSNQPQHF

j_gene: TRBJ1-2
d_gene: TRBD1
v_gene: TRBV9
len: 15
abundance: .
CDR3nt: TGTGCCAGCAGCGTAGTTGGGACAGGCAGCTATGGCTACACCTTC
CDR3aa: CASSVVGTGSYGYTF

j_gene: TRBJ1-1
d_gene: .
v_gene: TRBV21-1
len: 12
abundance: .
CDR3nt: TGTGCCAGCAGACTAAGGGGCACTGAAGCTTTCTTT
CDR3aa: CASRLRGTEAFF

j_gene: TRBJ1-2
d_gene: .
v_gene: TRBV5-4
len: 12
abundance: .
CDR3nt: TGTGCCAGCTTGGGGGGAGGGTATGGCTACACCTTC
CDR3aa: CASLGGGYGYTF

j_gene: TRBJ1-2
d_gene: .
v_gene: TRBV7-2
len: 17
abundance: .
CDR3nt: TGTGCCAGCAGCTTAGGGCTAGTCAGCCCCTCTAACTATGGCTACACCTTC
CDR3aa: CASSLGLVSPSNYGYTF

j_gene: TRBJ2-1
d_gene: TRBD2
v_gene: TRBV6-4
len: 17
abundance: .
CDR3nt: TGTGCCAGCAGTGACTCCAGCGGGAGGGCCCCCTACAATGAGCAGTTCTTC
CDR3aa: CASSDSSGRAPYNEQFF

j_gene: TRBJ1-1
d_gene: TRBD1
v_gene: TRBV5-6
len: 15
abundance: .
CDR3nt: TGTGCCAGCAGCTTGGCGACAGGGGGTCGGACTGAAGCTTTCTTT
CDR3aa: CASSLATGGRTEAFF

j_gene: TRBJ2-5
d_gene: .
v_gene: TRBV7-8
len: 16
abundance: .
CDR3nt: TGTGCCAGCAGCCCAAACGGGGTAGCGGAGCAAGAGACCCAGTACTTC
CDR3aa: CASSPNGVAEQETQYF

j_gene: TRBJ1-2
d_gene: TRBD1
v_gene: TRBV7-9
len: 15
abundance: .
CDR3nt: TGTGCCAGCAGCTCAGGGACAGGCGACACCTATGGCTACACCTTC
CDR3aa: CASSSGTGDTYGYTF

j_gene: TRBJ1-2
d_gene: .
v_gene: TRBV7-9
len: 12
abundance: once
CDR3nt: TGTGCCAGCAGCTTTGCGGGTAACGGCTACACCTTC
CDR3aa: CASSFAGNGYTF

j_gene: TRBJ1-4
d_gene: .
v_gene: TRBV18
len: 15
abundance: once
CDR3nt: TGTGCCAGCTCACGAGCCCGGACAGAAAATGAAAAACTGTTTTTT
CDR3aa: CASSRARTENEKLFF

j_gene: TRBJ1-5
d_gene: .
v_gene: TRBV18
len: 15
abundance: .
CDR3nt: TGTGCCAGCTCAACAACACACCCTAGCAATCAGCCCCAGCATTTT
CDR3aa: CASSTTHPSNQPQHF

j_gene: TRBJ2-7
d_gene: TRBD2
v_gene: TRBV28
len: 15
abundance: .
CDR3nt: TGTGCCAGCAGTTCCCCTAGCGGGCCCTCTACGGAGCAGTACTTC
CDR3aa: CASSSPSGPSTEQYF

j_gene: TRBJ1-4
d_gene: TRBD1
v_gene: TRBV4-2
len: 16
abundance: .
CDR3nt: TGTGCCAGCAGCCAAGATCCGGACAGGGTTGTTGAAAAACTGTTTTTT
CDR3aa: CASSQDPDRVVEKLFF

j_gene: TRBJ1-2
d_gene: .
v_gene: TRBV28
len: 14
abundance: .
CDR3nt: TGTGCCAGCAGTTTAAACATGCAGGACTATGGCTACACCTTC
CDR3aa: CASSLNMQDYGYTF

j_gene: TRBJ2-1
d_gene: TRBD2
v_gene: TRBV19
len: 15
abundance: .
CDR3nt: TGTGCCAGTACCATGGGCCAGGGGACTAGCGGGAGTCAGTTCTTC
CDR3aa: CASTMGQGTSGSQFF

j_gene: TRBJ2-1
d_gene: TRBD1
v_gene: TRBV6-5
len: 13
abundance: once
CDR3nt: TGTGCCAGCAGTTACTCGCGAGGGACAGGGGAGTTCTTC
CDR3aa: CASSYSRGTGEFF

j_gene: TRBJ1-2
d_gene: TRBD1
v_gene: TRBV23-1
len: 16
abundance: .
CDR3nt: TGCGCCAGCAGTCAACGTGAAGAGGGGGCTACCTATGGCTACACCTTC
CDR3aa: CASSQREEGATYGYTF

j_gene: TRBJ2-1
d_gene: .
v_gene: TRBV11-2
len: 15
abundance: .
CDR3nt: TGTGCCAGCAGCTTAACGGCGGGGCTCTACAATGAGCAGTTCTTC
CDR3aa: CASSLTAGLYNEQFF

j_gene: TRBJ1-4
d_gene: TRBD1
v_gene: TRBV5-1
len: 17
abundance: .
CDR3nt: TGCGCCAGCAGCTTGGGAGACAGGGCGGCGACTAATGAAAAACTGTTTTTT
CDR3aa: CASSLGDRAATNEKLFF

j_gene: TRBJ2-4
d_gene: .
v_gene: TRBV7-9
len: 17
abundance: .
CDR3nt: TGTGCCAGCAGCTTTCCCTCCGGGAGAGGGGCCAAAAACATTCAGTACTTC
CDR3aa: CASSFPSGRGAKNIQYF

j_gene: TRBJ1-2
d_gene: TRBD1
v_gene: TRBV5-1
len: 14
abundance: .
CDR3nt: TGCGCCAGCAGCGGGACAGGGGGCGAGGGCGGCTACACCTTC
CDR3aa: CASSGTGGEGGYTF

j_gene: TRBJ2-5
d_gene: .
v_gene: TRBV20-1
len: 11
abundance: .
CDR3nt: TGCAGTGCGGCAGCGCAAGAGACCCAGTACTTC
CDR3aa: CSAAAQETQYF

j_gene: TRBJ2-2
d_gene: .
v_gene: TRBV19
len: 12
abundance: .
CDR3nt: TGTGCCAGTAGTTTCCTGACCGGGGAGCTGTTTTTT
CDR3aa: CASSFLTGELFF

j_gene: TRBJ1-2
d_gene: TRBD1
v_gene: TRBV6-6
len: 16
abundance: .
CDR3nt: TGTGCCAGCAGCCCCCGGGGACAGGGTTCTAACTATGGCTACACCTTC
CDR3aa: CASSPRGQGSNYGYTF

j_gene: TRBJ1-5
d_gene: .
v_gene: TRBV21-1
len: 15
abundance: .
CDR3nt: TGTGCCAGCAGCAATGGTGGCAGGGGTCTTCAGCCCCAGCATTTT
CDR3aa: CASSNGGRGLQPQHF

j_gene: TRBJ1-2
d_gene: .
v_gene: TRBV12-3/TRBV12-4
len: 13
abundance: once
CDR3nt: TGTGCCAGCAGTTTAAAGGGAGGCTATGGCTACACCTTC
CDR3aa: CASSLKGGYGYTF

j_gene: TRBJ2-7
d_gene: TRBD2
v_gene: TRBV4-2
len: 14
abundance: .
CDR3nt: TGTGCCAGCAGTCCCAGCGGGAGAGAATACGAGCAGTACTTC
CDR3aa: CASSPSGREYEQYF

j_gene: TRBJ2-7
d_gene: TRBD2
v_gene: TRBV11-2
len: 17
abundance: .
CDR3nt: TGTGCCAGCAGCTTCGAAGGCGGACTAGCGGCCTCCTACGAGCAGTACTTC
CDR3aa: CASSFEGGLAASYEQYF

j_gene: TRBJ1-1
d_gene: .
v_gene: TRBV5-1
len: 15
abundance: .
CDR3nt: TGCGCCAGCAGCTTGACCCCAAACAGGGAGACTGAAGCTTTCTTT
CDR3aa: CASSLTPNRETEAFF

j_gene: TRBJ2-1
d_gene: .
v_gene: TRBV30
len: 14
abundance: .
CDR3nt: TGTGCCTGGAGTAGGGACTTCGCCTACAATGAGCAGTTCTTC
CDR3aa: CAWSRDFAYNEQFF

j_gene: TRBJ1-5
d_gene: .
v_gene: TRBV15
len: 14
abundance: once
CDR3nt: TGTGCCACCAGCAGAGGGACAGACGTATGGCCCCAGCATTTT
CDR3aa: CATSRGTDVWPQHF

j_gene: TRBJ1-1
d_gene: .
v_gene: TRBV9
len: 14
abundance: .
CDR3nt: TGTGCCAGCAGCCGGGACTCAGCCGTCACTGAAGCTTTCTTT
CDR3aa: CASSRDSAVTEAFF

j_gene: TRBJ1-2
d_gene: TRBD1
v_gene: TRBV7-9
len: 14
abundance: .
CDR3nt: TGTGCCAGCAGCGATCGTACAGGGGCTGGTGGCTACACCTTC
CDR3aa: CASSDRTGAGGYTF

j_gene: TRBJ1-1
d_gene: .
v_gene: TRBV15
len: 14
abundance: .
CDR3nt: TGTGCCACCAGCTTGCGACAGCCCAACACTGAAGCTTTCTTT
CDR3aa: CATSLRQPNTEAFF

j_gene: TRBJ1-4
d_gene: .
v_gene: TRBV18
len: 14
abundance: .
CDR3nt: TGTGCCAGCTCAAGGGGAGGCACTAATGAAAAACTGTTTTTT
CDR3aa: CASSRGGTNEKLFF

j_gene: TRBJ2-1
d_gene: .
v_gene: TRBV21-1
len: 20
abundance: .
CDR3nt: TGTGCCAGCAGCAAACTCGGTAAGCTGTGTAAGGGAGTCGGGGGGGATGAGCAGTTCTTC
CDR3aa: CASSKLGKLCKGVGGDEQFF

j_gene: TRBJ1-1
d_gene: .
v_gene: TRBV29-1
len: 13
abundance: few
CDR3nt: TGCAGCGTCAGACGACAGAGGAACACTGAAGCTTTCTTT
CDR3aa: CSVRRQRNTEAFF

j_gene: TRBJ2-6
d_gene: TRBD1
v_gene: TRBV9
len: 17
abundance: .
CDR3nt: TGTGCCAGCAGCTCTAGGACAGGGGATACCGGGGCCAACGTCCTGACTTTC
CDR3aa: CASSSRTGDTGANVLTF

j_gene: TRBJ2-1
d_gene: TRBD2
v_gene: TRBV5-1
len: 18
abundance: .
CDR3nt: TGCGCCAGCAGCTTGGAGATCCGTGGCGGGAGGGCCTACAATGAGCAGTTCTTC
CDR3aa: CASSLEIRGGRAYNEQFF

j_gene: TRBJ1-3
d_gene: .
v_gene: TRBV6-5
len: 15
abundance: .
CDR3nt: TGTGCCAGCAAGGGGAGGGGAAGTACTGGAAACACCATATATTTT
CDR3aa: CASKGRGSTGNTIYF

j_gene: TRBJ1-6
d_gene: .
v_gene: TRBV6-5
len: 14
abundance: .
CDR3nt: TGTGCCAGCAGTCGAAGTGGGGAGAGGTCACCCCTCCACTTT
CDR3aa: CASSRSGERSPLHF

j_gene: TRBJ1-5
d_gene: TRBD1
v_gene: TRBV23-1
len: 17
abundance: once
CDR3nt: TGCGCCAGCAGTCAAAGCGGACAGGGCGATAGCAATCAGCCCCAGCATTTT
CDR3aa: CASSQSGQGDSNQPQHF

j_gene: TRBJ2-3
d_gene: .
v_gene: TRBV5-1
len: 12
abundance: .
CDR3nt: TGCGCCAGCAGCTCGGGAGCTGATACGCAGTATTTT
CDR3aa: CASSSGADTQYF

j_gene: TRBJ1-2
d_gene: .
v_gene: TRBV5-4
len: 15
abundance: .
CDR3nt: TGTGCCAGCAGCCAGAAAGACAGGCTACCCTATGGCTACACCTTC
CDR3aa: CASSQKDRLPYGYTF

j_gene: TRBJ2-2
d_gene: TRBD2
v_gene: TRBV5-4
len: 17
abundance: .
CDR3nt: TGTGCCAGCAACCCTGGGGCTAGCGGGAGACGGACCGGGGAGCTGTTTTTT
CDR3aa: CASNPGASGRRTGELFF

j_gene: TRBJ1-6
d_gene: .
v_gene: TRBV14
len: 17
abundance: .
CDR3nt: TGTGCCAGCAGCCCTTTCCGGGGCGGGACGGGAAATTCACCCCTCCACTTT
CDR3aa: CASSPFRGGTGNSPLHF

j_gene: TRBJ1-1
d_gene: .
v_gene: TRBV19
len: 16
abundance: once
CDR3nt: TGTGCCAGTAGTTTCCGAACGGGAAGTATGAACACTGAAGCTTTCTTT
CDR3aa: CASSFRTGSMNTEAFF